These 17 T cell receptor beta chains were sequenced from one sample in a study of blood T cell repertoires in COVID-19. Only in-frame clones appear in the TCRdb table, and some are missing; sequencing was by immunoSEQ multiplex PCR. Of 120,000 to 150,000 clones in the sample, around 83% are singletons; the top ten hold 8.9%. The sample comprised peripheral blood. These receptor sequences come from a man aged 25 to 40 with COVID-19, enrolled during active disease.

The chain combines TRBV9 with TRBJ1-4, with D tentatively TRBD1 (6 bases). V lost 0 bases and J lost 7, with 13 bases in between. From germline, CDR1 is SGDLS and CDR2 YYNGEE. This CDR3 contains 15 residues. The CDR3 sequence: CASSVEDSGGEKLFF. CDR3 in DNA: TGTGCCAGCAGCGTAGAGGACAGCGGGGGTGAAAAACTGTTTTTT.

CDR3 in amino acids: CASSLAQGFYGYTF. The DNA of the CDR3 is TGTGCCAGCAGCTTGGCACAGGGCTTCTATGGCTACACCTTC. The chain employs TRBV5-6 and TRBJ1-2; tentative D call: TRBD1 (6 bases). The CDR3 sequence is 14 residues long. The V and J ends lost 0 bases and 4 bases respectively, with 10 bases between them. Germline lookup yields CDR1 SGHDT and CDR2 YYEEEE.

The chain employs TRBV24-1 and TRBJ2-5, with D perhaps TRBD1 (5 bases). Germline loops: CDR1 KGHDR, CDR2 SFDVKD. The CDR3 totals 15 residues. V was pared by 1 base and J by 5 bases, with 13 bases between. CDR3 sequence (DNA): TGTGCCACCAGTGATTTCCCAGCCTGGGGCGAGACCCAGTACTTC. Encoded protein: CATSDFPAWGETQYF.

This chain joins TRBV27 and TRBJ2-2, with D unresolved. The CDR3 sequence is 15 residues long. The germline V and J ends were trimmed by 6 bases and 4 bases, with 15 bases remaining between them. Germline CDR1 MNHEY, CDR2 SMNVEV (reference sequence). The CDR3 bases are TGTGCCAGCAGCCCAGTCACCTCGGGCACCGGGGAGCTGTTTTTT. As protein: CASSPVTSGTGELFF.

This chain joins TRBV19 and TRBJ1-5, with a possible D match to TRBD1 (6 bases). CDR1 LNHDA and CDR2 SQIVND come from the germline V gene (reference sequence). Trimming took off 6 bases at V and 4 bases at J, with 7 bases between the two ends. CDR3 length equals 12 residues. CDR3 in amino acids: CASSQGNQPQHF. The CDR3 coding sequence is TGTGCCAGTAGCCAGGGGAATCAGCCCCAGCATTTT.

The genes are TRBV5-3 and TRBJ2-7, with 10 bases aligning to TRBD1. TRBV5-3 is designated an ORF whose function remains uncertain. The CDR3 is made up of 17 amino acids. V trimming: 3 bases; J trimming: 2 bases; junction bases outside the gene matches: 11. CDR3 in DNA: TGTGCCAGAAGCTACCCGACAGGGGGCTTTTTACCCTACGAGCAGTACTTC. Its translation is CARSYPTGGFLPYEQYF.

The V call is TRBV7-2, the J call TRBJ1-1; the D gene is possibly TRBD1 (5 bases). The length of the CDR3 is 16 residues. Germline V CDR1 and CDR2: SGHTA, FQGNSA. Trimming pared 4 bases from V and 4 bases from J, leaving 19 bases between. This CDR3 reads CASSSRWGVTRTEAFF. The CDR3 region has the DNA TGTGCCAGCAGCTCTCGATGGGGGGTGACGCGCACTGAAGCTTTCTTT. The whole variable domain, remainder taken from reference TRBV7-2 and TRBJ1-1, is GAGVSQSPSNKVTEKGKDVELRCDPISGHTALYWYRQSLGQGLEFLIYFQGNSAPDKSGLPSDRFSAERTGGSVSTLTIQRTQQEDSAVYLCASSSRWGVTRTEAFFGQGTRLTVV.

CDR3 amino acids: CASNQGGPLHF. CDR3 nucleotides: TGTGCCAGCAACCAGGGAGGGCCCCTCCACTTT. This sequence joins TRBV7-2 and TRBJ1-6, with D perhaps TRBD1 (5 bases). The CDR3 sequence is 11 residues long. Germline CDR1 reads SGHTA; CDR2 reads FQGNSA. Trimming took 7 bases from V and 13 from J, leaving 11 bases between them.

CDR3 sequence reads: CASSQGDGQETQYF. In nucleotides, the CDR3 is TGCGCCAGCAGCCAAGGTGACGGGCAAGAGACCCAGTACTTC. The gene calls are TRBV4-3 and TRBJ2-5; unclear D gene. Germline V lookup: CDR1 LGHNA, CDR2 YSLEER. Trimming pared 1 base from V and 2 bases from J, leaving 8 bases between. The CDR3 has 14 amino acids.

The chain uses TRBV27 and TRBJ1-1; 9 bases are shared with TRBD1. CDR3 length equals 16 residues. V shed 3 bases and J 1 base; nucleotides not matched to a gene: 6. Germline loops: CDR1 MNHEY, CDR2 SMNVEV (reference sequence). The CDR3 is CASSFQRTGANTEAFF. The CDR3 DNA sequence: TGTGCCAGCAGTTTCCAAAGGACAGGGGCGAACACTGAAGCTTTCTTT.

The V gene is TRBV27, the J gene TRBJ2-5; 7 bases are shared with TRBD2. V shed 4 bases and J 10 bases; nucleotides not matched to a gene: 3. The CDR3 runs 11 residues. The germline V gene encodes CDR1 MNHEY and CDR2 SMNVEV (reference sequence). The CDR3 sequence is CASSSGGGQYF. CDR3 coding DNA: TGTGCCAGCAGTTCGGGGGGTGGCCAGTACTTC.

The table lists this clone with a count of one. V usage is TRBV11-2 and J usage is TRBJ2-7; a weak D match, TRBD2 (6 bases). Germline assignment: CDR1 SGHAT and CDR2 FQNNGV. The CDR3 spans 18 residues. Trimming left V 3 bases short and J 6 bases short, with 27 bases between. CDR3 sequence: CASSFQGLLGPRRAEQYF. The CDR3, as DNA: TGTGCCAGCAGCTTCCAGGGACTCTTAGGACCCCGCCGGGCCGAGCAGTACTTC.

The gene calls are TRBV7-3 and TRBJ2-1; 7 nucleotides match TRBD2. The CDR3 covers 15 residues. Germline CDR1 and CDR2: SGHTA and FQGTGA. J lost 6 bases, V lost 2 bases, and 7 bases had no gene match. The CDR3 sequence is CASSLGGSRRNEQFF. CDR3 DNA sequence: TGTGCCAGCAGCTTAGGCGGGAGTAGGCGCAATGAGCAGTTCTTC. The full variable domain, in which reference TRBV7-3 and TRBJ2-1 provide the parts outside the CDR3, is GAGVSQTPSNKVTEKGKYVELRCDPISGHTALYWYRQSLGQGPEFLIYFQGTGAADDSGLPNDRFFAVRPEGSVSTLKIQRTERGDSAVYLCASSLGGSRRNEQFFGPGTRLTVL.

This sequence joins TRBV7-9 and TRBJ2-3; D is ambiguous. The V and J ends lost 1 base and 2 bases respectively, with 7 bases between them. Germline loops: CDR1 SEHNR, CDR2 FQNEAQ (reference sequence). The CDR3 runs to 14 residues. The CDR3 spells CASSLDGDTDTQYF. In DNA, the CDR3 is TGTGCCAGCAGCTTAGATGGAGACACAGATACGCAGTATTTT.

The chain links TRBV19 to TRBJ1-1; the D gene is possibly TRBD1 (5 bases). Per germline, CDR1 LNHDA and CDR2 SQIVND (reference sequence). The CDR3 is 17 residues long. Trimming stripped 3 bases from V and 1 base from J, with 18 bases between. The CDR3 sequence is CASSIILSGDRNTEAFF. For the CDR3, the DNA is TGTGCCAGTAGTATCATCCTCTCGGGGGATCGGAACACTGAAGCTTTCTTT.

The chain recombines TRBV2 with TRBJ2-1, with D tentatively TRBD2 (5 bases). The CDR3 spans 15 residues. Germline CDR1 and CDR2: SNHLY and FYNNEI. The V and J ends lost 3 bases and 7 bases respectively, with 16 bases between them. The CDR3 coding sequence is TGTGCCAGCAGTGATAGTGGCCCCAGGAGGAATGAGCAGTTCTTC. Its translation: CASSDSGPRRNEQFF.

This sequence joins TRBV4-2 and TRBJ1-1, with D hard to call. The V gene lost 0 bases and the J gene lost 7 bases, with 12 bases spanning the gap. This CDR3 has 14 residues. Germline V gives CDR1 LGHNA, CDR2 YNFKEQ. The CDR3 bases are TGTGCCAGCAGCCAAGATCCGCAGGTTTTTGAAGCTTTCTTT. Its protein is CASSQDPQVFEAFF.